These T cell receptor beta chains were read from a single sample in a study of CD8+CD57+ T cells in acquired aplastic anemia. One entry per CDR3 protein, called by TCRdb with MiXCR from the reads. The sample lists about 220,000 distinct CDR3 sequences, 30% to 40% occurring once. The sequenced sample consisted of sorted CD4+, CD8+, or CD8+CD57+ T cells (not recorded which) from PBMCs. The origin of the receptors is a human donor in good health, serving as a control. The CDR3 runs from the conserved cysteine through the conserved F or W. The order of the fields is D gene, clone size, J gene, V gene, CDR3 DNA, CDR3 protein. The D gene is left open where the match is weak. Part of the rows lack a size; the others show once, few, many or a class for expanded clones.

>.|.|TRBJ1-2|TRBV20-1
TGCAGTGCTAGTGGTGTCGGCAACGATGGCTACACCTTC
CSASGVGNDGYTF
>.|.|TRBJ2-2|TRBV9
TGTGCCAGCAGCGTTAACCCAGGGGAGCTGTTTTTT
CASSVNPGELFF
>.|.|TRBJ1-1|TRBV10-3
TGTGCCATCAAGACCCAAGGGACAAACACTGAAGCTTTCTTT
CAIKTQGTNTEAFF
>.|.|TRBJ1-2|TRBV19
TGTGCCAGTAGGTCTCTAGCGGGAGGAAACTATGGCTACACCTTC
CASRSLAGGNYGYTF
>.|.|TRBJ1-3|TRBV28
TGTGCCAGCGTTCGGGGCAGCTCTGGAAACACCATATATTTT
CASVRGSSGNTIYF
>TRBD1|many|TRBJ2-7|TRBV7-9
TGTGCCAGCAGCTTAGCCCTGACCGGGACAGGGTTATCCTACGAGCAGTACTTC
CASSLALTGTGLSYEQYF
>TRBD1|few|TRBJ1-2|TRBV28
TGTGCCAGCATACGACAGGGCTATGGCTACACCTTC
CASIRQGYGYTF
>TRBD1|.|TRBJ2-7|TRBV5-1
TGCGCCAGCAGCGTCTCGGGACAGTTTGGAGAGCAGTACTTC
CASSVSGQFGEQYF
>TRBD1|many|TRBJ1-1|TRBV19
TGTGCCAGTAGTCGTCCAGGGGGCGGGACTGAAGCTTTCTTT
CASSRPGGGTEAFF
>.|many|TRBJ2-5|TRBV20-1
TGCAGTGCTAGAGATAGAAGGTTGGGAGAGACCCAGTACTTC
CSARDRRLGETQYF
>TRBD1|.|TRBJ1-1|TRBV12-3/TRBV12-4
TGTGCCAGCAGTTTGGAACAAGACAGGGTCACTGAAGCTTTCTTT
CASSLEQDRVTEAFF
>TRBD1|.|TRBJ1-2|TRBV3-1
TGTGCCAGCAGCCAAAGACAGGGCTATGGCTACACCTTC
CASSQRQGYGYTF
>TRBD1|.|TRBJ2-1|TRBV19
TGTGCCAGTAGTATAGGGACAGGGGTTTGGGATGAGCAGTTCTTC
CASSIGTGVWDEQFF
>TRBD1|many|TRBJ1-1|TRBV11-2
TGTGCCAGCAGCGTGACAGGGATAGACACTGAAGCTTTCTTT
CASSVTGIDTEAFF
>TRBD1|.|TRBJ2-3|TRBV19
TGTGCCAGTAGTTGGGGGGACAGGGCACATGGAAGTACGCAGTATTTT
CASSWGDRAHGSTQYF
>TRBD2|few|TRBJ2-5|TRBV7-8
TGTGCCAGCAGCCGATCATTAGCGGGGGGGCAAGAGACCCAGTACTTC
CASSRSLAGGQETQYF
>.|.|TRBJ1-2|TRBV25-1
TGTGCCAGCAGCGTAAGTCAGTCTAACTATGGCTACACCTTC
CASSVSQSNYGYTF
>.|many|TRBJ2-7|TRBV9
TGTGCCAGCAGCGTAGTTTGGACTTGTCCTAAATTTTTCGAGCAGTACTTC
CASSVVWTCPKFFEQYF
>TRBD2|few|TRBJ2-3|TRBV20-1
TGCAGTGCTGGATCTTTTAGCGGGGCTAGCACAGATACGCAGTATTTT
CSAGSFSGASTDTQYF
>.|.|TRBJ1-2|TRBV15
TGTGCCACCCGCGGAGCCCAACAGATCTATGGCTACACCTTC
CATRGAQQIYGYTF
>.|.|TRBJ1-1|TRBV9
TGTGCCAGCAGCGTAGGCGGGGATACTGGAGCTTTCTTT
CASSVGGDTGAFF
>TRBD1|many|TRBJ1-1|TRBV20-1
TGCAGTGCTAGAGATGGGACAGGCACTGAAGCTTTCTTT
CSARDGTGTEAFF
>TRBD2|many|TRBJ2-3|TRBV20-1
TGCAGTGCTCCACGGAGCGGGAGTAGCACAGATACGCAGTATTTT
CSAPRSGSSTDTQYF
>.|.|TRBJ1-2|TRBV5-1
TGCGCCAGCAGCTTGGCCTCCCCGATATATGGCTACACCTTC
CASSLASPIYGYTF
>TRBD1|.|TRBJ1-5|TRBV25-1
TGTGCCAGCAGCCCGACAGGGGCGTTTCAGCCCCAGCATTTT
CASSPTGAFQPQHF
>TRBD1|few|TRBJ1-2|TRBV12-3/TRBV12-4
TGTGCCAGCGGACGAGGGACAGGGAACTATGGCTACACCTTC
CASGRGTGNYGYTF
>TRBD1|many|TRBJ1-4|TRBV24-1
TGTGCCATCCTTGAGCGACTCGGGACAGGGTATGAAAAACTGTTTTTT
CAILERLGTGYEKLFF
>TRBD2|many|TRBJ2-5|TRBV7-2
TGTGCCAGCAGCTTAGGCTGGGGGGGGACCCAGTACTTC
CASSLGWGGTQYF
>TRBD2|many|TRBJ2-3|TRBV5-4
TGTGCCAGCAGCTTGGGGACTAGCGGGGGTACAGATACGCAGTATTTT
CASSLGTSGGTDTQYF
>.|many|TRBJ1-1|TRBV19
TGTGCCAGTAGTCCTACAGGGAGCACTGAAGCTTTCTTT
CASSPTGSTEAFF
>.|few|TRBJ1-2|TRBV19
TGTGCCAGCAGTTTTCTACAGGGCGCTGGTGGCTACACCTTC
CASSFLQGAGGYTF
>.|once|TRBJ1-1|TRBV19
TGTGCCAGTAGGTCGAGGGGGAGTGAAGCTTTCTTT
CASRSRGSEAFF